Sequencing of this T cell receptor beta chain was carried out in a study of T-cell memory formation after mild COVID-19. Study-level background: TCR clustering was largely donor specific.

This clonotype has at least ten counts. The antigen is unknown. The CDR3 covers 16 residues. The V gene end was trimmed by 6 bases and the J gene end by 3 bases; junction bases not matched to a gene: 11. CDR1 and CDR2 (germline): MNHEY, SVGAGI. Study-wide results and caveats: Contracting CD4+ clones lay largely in CM and EM, with CD8+ ones residing in EMRA. Clones contracting over day 15 to 85 were CD4/CD8 balanced, with later expanders leaning CD4+.

Using constant-segment primers, 5'RACE produced TCR alpha and TCR beta cDNA libraries carrying sample barcodes and UMIs. TCRdb passed the 5' RACE reads through MiXCR, listing each CDR3 protein once. The sample lists some 490,000 distinct CDR3 sequences, 15% to 20% occurring once. This receptor was taken from an adult woman who had mild COVID-19 (a few samples of this study predate the infection). Cell type and time point are not known. Sequencing was done on a sample of PBMCs or a T cell subset sorted from them (not recorded which). The V call is TRBV6-5, the J call TRBJ2-1; 7 nucleotides line up with TRBD2. The CDR3 region has the DNA TGTGCCAGCAGGGGCACTAGCGCCCTTCACTACAATGAGCAGTTCTTC. Residues: CASRGTSALHYNEQFF.